These 17 T cell receptor beta chains were all obtained from the same sample, sequenced in a study of vaccination effects on CD4 cells after COVID-19. Their antigens are not known. TCRdb's copy holds only in-frame clones and misses some; the assay was immunoSEQ multiplex PCR. The table has tens of thousands of clones, around 77% seen once. Using viral peptide pools, the ViraFEST assay grew out antigen-specific CD4+ T cells prior to sequencing. Scientists isolated CD4+ T cells after a roughly nine-day culture period ended. Testing of the vaccine recipients showed negative nucleocapsid antibodies and no prior SARS-CoV-2 infection. Sequenced here: CD4+ T cells from PBMCs cultured with HCoV-NL63 spike peptides, sampled before COVID-19 vaccination. The receptors shown here come from a human donor who received a COVID-19 vaccine.

This clone was found once. The genes are TRBV5-1 and TRBJ2-5; 10 nucleotides align to TRBD2. The CDR3 length is 16 residues. V was pared by 4 bases and J by 0 bases, with 6 bases of the junction left unmatched. Germline CDR1 SGHRS, CDR2 YFSETQ. The CDR3 here is CASSPGLADYQETQYF. The CDR3 bases are TGCGCCAGCAGCCCAGGACTAGCGGACTACCAAGAGACCCAGTACTTC.

The rearrangement links TRBV24-1 to TRBJ1-1; 10 bases line up with TRBD1. Germline values: CDR1 KGHDR, CDR2 SFDVKD. J gave up 6 bases and V 3 bases, and 3 bases lay outside the gene matches. The CDR3 runs to 14 residues. CDR3 nucleotide sequence: TGTGCCACCAGTGATCGGACAGGGGGGGCTGAAGCTTTCTTT. Amino acid sequence: CATSDRTGGAEAFF.

The chain combines TRBV11-2 with TRBJ1-4; 7 bases fit TRBD1. There are 14 residues in the CDR3. Trimming removed 3 bases from V and 5 bases from J; junction bases left unmatched: 3. Looked up from germline, CDR1 is SGHAT and CDR2 is FQNNGV. Here the CDR3 DNA reads TGTGCCAGCAGCTTCACACAGGGGAATGAAAAACTGTTTTTT. Its translation is CASSFTQGNEKLFF.

The chain carries TRBV18 and TRBJ1-4, with D hard to call. This CDR3 is 14 amino acids long. Trimming removed 3 bases from V and 4 bases from J, with 9 bases in between. Germline V gene sequence: CDR1 KGHSH, CDR2 LQKENI. The CDR3 DNA sequence: TGTGCCAGCTCACCGGGGAGTAGTAATGAAAAACTGTTTTTT. It is translated as CASSPGSSNEKLFF.

This clone turned up a few times. The chain joins TRBV6-4 to TRBJ1-1, with 9 bases that match TRBD1. Germline CDR1 MRHNA, CDR2 SNTAGT. CDR3 length equals 14 residues. V shed 5 bases and J 3 bases; nucleotides not matched to a gene: 4. CDR3 coding DNA: TGTGCCAGCAGTCGCGACAGGGGGTACACTGAAGCTTTCTTT. Amino acids: CASSRDRGYTEAFF.

The chain is built from TRBV10-3 and TRBJ2-1, with 9 bases matching TRBD2. J lost 3 bases, V lost 6 bases, and 15 bases had no gene match. Germline CDR1 is ENHRY and CDR2 is SYGVKD. CDR3 size: 18 residues. CDR3 sequence: CAIRGRRGGVQDYNEQFF. For the CDR3, the DNA is TGTGCCATCAGGGGGCGGCGCGGGGGGGTCCAGGACTACAATGAGCAGTTCTTC.

The chain uses TRBV29-1 and TRBJ1-1, with D hard to call. CDR1 is SQVTM and CDR2 is ANQGSEA in the germline V gene. The CDR3 contains 13 residues. V lost 3 bases and J lost 5, with 13 bases in between. CDR3 bases: TGCAGCGTTGAGCTGGGCCAGTGGACTGAAGCTTTCTTT. Translating it yields CSVELGQWTEAFF.

In DNA form, the CDR3 reads TGTGCCAGCGGAAAAGGGGACCTTAACTATGGCTACACCTTC. This sequence encodes CASGKGDLNYGYTF. The J gene is TRBJ1-2, the V gene TRBV3-1 (or the pseudogene TRBV3-2); the D gene is possibly TRBD1 (5 bases). The V end lost 8 bases, the J end lost 1 base, and 14 bases lay between the germline ends. The CDR3 covers 14 residues. Looked up from germline, CDR1 is LGHDT and CDR2 is YNNKEL (reference sequence).

The gene calls are TRBV30 and TRBJ1-3; D not resolved. Trimming left V 0 bases short and J 0 bases short, with 9 bases between. CDR1 and CDR2 from the germline V gene are GTSNPN and SVGIG (reference sequence). CDR3 length: 15 amino acids. The CDR3: CAWSVGAFSGNTIYF. The CDR3, as DNA: TGTGCCTGGAGTGTAGGCGCTTTCTCTGGAAACACCATATATTTT.

The V and J genes are TRBV7-2 and TRBJ2-2, with TRBD2 as a possible D gene (5 bases). Between the trimmed V and J ends, which lost 4 bases and 2 bases, there was a span of 11 bases. The germline CDR1 and CDR2 sequences are SGHTA and FQGNSA. This CDR3 comprises 15 residues. The CDR3 is CASSSSGINTGELFF. Written as DNA, the CDR3 is TGTGCCAGCAGCTCATCCGGGATCAACACCGGGGAGCTGTTTTTT.

This clone turned up a few times. V is TRBV2 and J is TRBJ1-2, with D maybe TRBD1 (6 bases). Trimming shortened V by 6 bases and J by 9 bases, and 14 bases separated the two germline ends. There are 12 residues in the CDR3. Germline values: CDR1 SNHLY, CDR2 FYNNEI. CDR3 nucleotide sequence: TGTGCCAGCAGGTATACAGGGATGAGCTACACCTTC. It yields the protein CASRYTGMSYTF.

The gene calls are TRBV18 and TRBJ1-2; 7 nucleotides agree with TRBD1. Germline lookup yields CDR1 KGHSH and CDR2 LQKENI. The ends lost 4 bases at V and 4 bases at J; junction bases unmatched: 12. The CDR3 spans 16 residues. CDR3 DNA sequence: TGTGCCAGCTCACGGGACGCGACTGCAGGGGGCTATGGCTACACCTTC. It specifies CASSRDATAGGYGYTF.

The CDR3 is CATSDVGTGKIGNSYNEQFF. CDR3 bases: TGTGCCACCAGTGATGTGGGGACAGGGAAGATCGGGAACTCCTACAATGAGCAGTTCTTC. The chain couples TRBV24-1 to TRBJ2-1, with TRBD1 matching 9 bases. After removal of 3 bases from V and 0 bases from J, the junction contained 14 bases not matched to a gene. Looked up from germline, CDR1 is KGHDR and CDR2 is SFDVKD. This CDR3 is 20 amino acids long.

The chain recombines TRBV6-1 with TRBJ2-4; 9 bases align to TRBD1. Germline V lookup: CDR1 MNHNS, CDR2 SASEGT. V was pared by 4 bases and J by 1 base, with 5 bases of the junction left unmatched. This CDR3 comprises 16 residues. CDR3 protein: CASSGTGARAKNIQYF. CDR3 sequence (DNA): TGTGCCAGCAGTGGGACAGGGGCGAGGGCCAAAAACATTCAGTACTTC.

J is TRBJ2-3 and V is TRBV5-1; D not certain. Trimming pared 0 bases from V and 7 bases from J, leaving 9 bases between. Germline assignment: CDR1 SGHRS and CDR2 YFSETQ. CDR3 length equals 13 residues. For the CDR3, the DNA is TGCGCCAGCAGCTTGGGGTCTACCTATACGCAGTATTTT. Translated: CASSLGSTYTQYF. The complete variable domain, with remaining parts taken from reference TRBV5-1 and TRBJ2-3, reads KAGVTQTPRYLIKTRGQQVTLSCSPISGHRSVSWYQQTPGQGLQFLFEYFSETQRNKGNFPGRFSGRQFSNSRSEMNVSTLELGDSALYLCASSLGSTYTQYFGPGTRLTVL.

This sequence joins TRBV6-5 and TRBJ1-5, with D possibly being TRBD1 (5 bases). The CDR3 length is 15 residues. V lost 6 bases and J lost 5, with 17 bases in between. The germline gives CDR1 MNHEY, CDR2 SVGAGI. The CDR3 spells CASRPSGTGHQPQHF. The CDR3 DNA reads TGTGCCAGCAGGCCCTCCGGGACGGGCCATCAGCCCCAGCATTTT.

J is TRBJ1-2 and V is TRBV19; D is unresolved. There are 13 residues in the CDR3. Trimming pared 5 bases from V and 6 bases from J, leaving 13 bases between. CDR1 LNHDA and CDR2 SQIVND come from the germline V gene (reference sequence). The DNA of the CDR3 is TGTGCCAGTAGTCACTCCCGGAATGATGGCTACACCTTC. Translation gives CASSHSRNDGYTF.